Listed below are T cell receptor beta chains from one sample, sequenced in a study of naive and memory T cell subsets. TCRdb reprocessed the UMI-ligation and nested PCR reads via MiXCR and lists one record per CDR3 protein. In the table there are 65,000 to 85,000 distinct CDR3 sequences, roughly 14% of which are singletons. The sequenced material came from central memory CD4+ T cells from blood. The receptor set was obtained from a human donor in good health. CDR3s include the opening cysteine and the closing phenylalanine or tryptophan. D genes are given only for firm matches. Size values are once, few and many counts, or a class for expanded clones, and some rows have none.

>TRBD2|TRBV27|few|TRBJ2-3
CASSLSGGRNADTQYF
TGTGCCAGCAGTTTATCGGGCGGGAGGAATGCAGATACGCAGTATTTT
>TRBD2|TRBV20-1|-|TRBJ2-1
CSAGTSGRVTYNEQFF
TGCAGTGCTGGGACTAGCGGGAGGGTTACCTACAATGAGCAGTTCTTC
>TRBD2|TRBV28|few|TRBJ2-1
CASRLGLAVNEQFF
TGTGCCAGCAGGCTGGGACTAGCGGTCAATGAGCAGTTCTTC
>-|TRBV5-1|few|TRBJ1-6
CASSWGAQGLGSPLHF
TGCGCCAGCAGCTGGGGCGCACAGGGCCTGGGTTCACCCCTCCACTTT
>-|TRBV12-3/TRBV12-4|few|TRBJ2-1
CASRRDGGSYNEQFF
TGTGCCAGCAGACGGGACGGGGGCTCCTACAATGAGCAGTTCTTC
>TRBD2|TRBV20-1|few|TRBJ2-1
CSARDDSPGGDEQFF
TGCAGTGCTAGAGATGATTCTCCGGGGGGAGATGAGCAGTTCTTC
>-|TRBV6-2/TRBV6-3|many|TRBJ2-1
CASRSTARLNNEQFF
TGTGCCAGCAGATCCACTGCACGGTTAAACAATGAGCAGTTCTTC
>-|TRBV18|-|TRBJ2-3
CASSPLQGGDTQYF
TGTGCCAGCTCACCACTACAGGGTGGAGATACGCAGTATTTT
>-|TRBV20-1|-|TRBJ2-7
CSARDSRGLGNEQYF
TGCAGTGCTAGAGATTCGAGAGGGTTGGGAAACGAGCAGTACTTC
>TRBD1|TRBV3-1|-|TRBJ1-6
CASSRGQANSPLHF
TGTGCCAGCAGCCGGGGACAGGCTAATTCACCCCTCCACTTT
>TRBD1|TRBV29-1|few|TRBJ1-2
CSVERSRDRGFGGYTF
TGCAGCGTCGAAAGATCCCGGGACAGGGGGTTTGGAGGCTACACCTTC